This T cell receptor (beta chain) comes out of a study of Graves' ophthalmopathy and Graves' hyperthyroidism. About 10 ml of fresh blood yielded the PBMCs by density gradient. From RNA, the CDR3 regions of TCR beta chains were amplified and sequenced. Second-round multiplex PCR came after a first-round RT-PCR that employed HTBI primers. TCRdb re-derived calls from the multiplex PCR reads in MiXCR, one entry per CDR3 protein. The repertoire has about 620,000 distinct CDR3 sequences, over 20% of them found once; the top ten carry 7.1%. This clonotype has just a few counts. What it recognizes is unknown. Study-level findings and limits: In predicting ophthalmopathy progression, the model reached roughly 71% sensitivity and approximately 72% specificity. Using 13 signatures, a model distinguished ophthalmopathy from stable hyperthyroidism, reaching about 85% sensitivity and 81.08% specificity.

CDR3 length: 11 residues. Germline loops: CDR1 DFQATT, CDR2 SNEGSKA (reference sequence). The V end was cut by 5 bases, the J end by 6 bases, with 7 bases between. Sequenced: peripheral blood. The J gene is TRBJ2-2, the V gene TRBV20-1; D perhaps matches TRBD2 (6 bases). The receptor's source is a young woman with stable Graves' hyperthyroidism. Some clones in this sample may be carry-over from other donors' samples. Written as DNA, the CDR3 is TGCAGTGCTGAGCGGGCCGGGGAGCTGTTTTTT. Its translation is CSAERAGELFF.